The rows below give T cell receptor beta chains drawn from one sample of a study of response to subunit inactivated influenza vaccine. TCRdb re-derived calls from the RT-PCR reads in MiXCR, one entry per CDR3 protein. The sample comprises under 750,000 distinct CDR3 sequences, about an eighth of which are singletons, and 10% rests with the top ten. The specimen comprised PBMCs from blood, sampled on the day of vaccination. The origin of the receptors is a middle-aged man who received an inactivated influenza vaccine. Both conserved end residues are part of each CDR3. A D gene is named only where the DNA matches it firmly. The size field is filled for only some rows; it gives once, few, many or a size class.

v_gene	abundance	d_gene	j_gene	CDR3nt	CDR3aa
TRBV12-3/TRBV12-4	NA	TRBD2	TRBJ2-2	TGTGCCAGCAAAACACTAGCGGACGGGGAGCTGTTTTTT	CASKTLADGELFF
TRBV10-2	few	NA	TRBJ1-5	TGCGCCAGCAGTGAGGGTCAGCGCAATCAGCCCCAGCATTTT	CASSEGQRNQPQHF
TRBV10-1	few	NA	TRBJ2-1	TGCGCCAGCAGTGATGGCGCTCCTTGGCGGTTCTTC	CASSDGAPWRFF
TRBV28	few	TRBD1	TRBJ1-5	TGTGCCAGCAGTTTTGACAGGGGGCTTAGCAATCAGCCCCAGCATTTT	CASSFDRGLSNQPQHF
TRBV29-1	many	TRBD2	TRBJ2-1	TGCAGCGTGGCCACGGGCGGGGGGGTCTACAATGAGCAGTTCTTC	CSVATGGGVYNEQFF
TRBV4-2	NA	NA	TRBJ1-2	TGTGCCAGCAGCCAAGAAGGGAAACAGGCCTATGGCTACACCTTC	CASSQEGKQAYGYTF
TRBV6-2/TRBV6-3	few	TRBD2	TRBJ2-1	TGTGCCAGCAGGTTGACTAGCGGGAGTTACAATGAGCAGTTCTTC	CASRLTSGSYNEQFF
TRBV7-9	many	NA	TRBJ2-1	TGTGCCAGCAGGCATATTAGCCGGATTTACTACAATGAGCAGTTCTTC	CASRHISRIYYNEQFF
TRBV7-9	NA	NA	TRBJ2-6	TGTGCCAGCAGCTTAGGGCGAGGCTCTGGGGCCAACGTCCTGACTTTC	CASSLGRGSGANVLTF
TRBV20-1	few	NA	TRBJ2-7	TGCAGTGCTACCCCTGCGATGACCTACGAGCAGTACTTC	CSATPAMTYEQYF
TRBV11-1	few	NA	TRBJ2-1	TGTGCCAGCAGCTCAACCTCTGGCAGGGGAAGCTCCTACAATGAGCAGTTCTTC	CASSSTSGRGSSYNEQFF
TRBV28	many	NA	TRBJ1-1	TGTGCCAGCAGGACTCTAGACACGAATATTAACACTGAAGCTTTCTTT	CASRTLDTNINTEAFF
TRBV5-1	few	NA	TRBJ2-5	TGCGCCAGCAGCTCACACGGCACTATAGGAGAGACCCAGTACTTC	CASSSHGTIGETQYF
TRBV29-1	many	NA	TRBJ2-1	TGCAGCGTTGAGGCCCGGTCCTGGGGAAATGAGCAGTTCTTC	CSVEARSWGNEQFF
TRBV5-1	NA	TRBD2	TRBJ2-5	TGCGCCAGCAGCTGGGCGGGGGTCGGGGAGACCCAGTACTTC	CASSWAGVGETQYF
TRBV28	NA	TRBD1	TRBJ2-3	TGTGCCAGCAGCAAGACAGGGGTTTCAGATACGCAGTATTTT	CASSKTGVSDTQYF
TRBV6-5	many	TRBD2	TRBJ2-1	TGTGCCAGCAAAAGTTTAGTAGCGGGAGGTGTTTCCTACAATGAGCAGTTCTTC	CASKSLVAGGVSYNEQFF
TRBV12-3/TRBV12-4	NA	NA	TRBJ2-1	TGTGCCAGCAGTTTTTCCTGGGGAACCTCCTACAATGAGCAGTTCTTC	CASSFSWGTSYNEQFF
TRBV4-3	few	NA	TRBJ2-7	TGCGCCAGCAGCCAAGATTTGCCAGGGTCCTCCTACGAGCAGTACTTC	CASSQDLPGSSYEQYF
TRBV5-8	NA	TRBD2	TRBJ2-1	TGTGCCAGCAGCTTGGCGGCGGGGGGGCAGAATGAGCAGTTCTTC	CASSLAAGGQNEQFF
TRBV10-3	few	NA	TRBJ2-7	TGTGCCATCAGTGAGTCGAACGGTTCCGAGCAGTACTTC	CAISESNGSEQYF
TRBV4-1	NA	TRBD1	TRBJ1-4	TGCGCCAGCAGCCAGTCACGGACAGGATTGGGTGAAAAACTGTTTTTT	CASSQSRTGLGEKLFF
TRBV9	few	TRBD2	TRBJ2-5	TGTGCCAGCAGCAGGACTAGCGGGGGGGCGGGTCAAGAGACCCAGTACTTC	CASSRTSGGAGQETQYF
TRBV10-2	few	NA	TRBJ2-3	TGCGCCAGCAGTGAGGGTGCTACGCAGTATTTT	CASSEGATQYF
TRBV7-2	few	NA	TRBJ2-1	TGTGCCAGCAGCACCGGTGGTAGCGGTTACTACAATGAGCAGTTCTTC	CASSTGGSGYYNEQFF
TRBV5-1	few	TRBD2	TRBJ2-5	TGCGCCAGCTACAGGACTAGCGGGGTTGAGACCCAGTACTTC	CASYRTSGVETQYF
TRBV29-1	few	NA	TRBJ2-5	TGCAGCGTTGACGGGTTAGGGGGGGTGCAAGAGACCCAGTACTTC	CSVDGLGGVQETQYF
TRBV6-1	few	TRBD1	TRBJ2-7	TGTGCCAGCAGTCAGACGGGACAGAGCTCCTACGAGCAGTACTTC	CASSQTGQSSYEQYF
TRBV20-1	few	NA	TRBJ2-5	TGCAGTGCCCTGACAGCGCGAAATATCCAAGAGACCCAGTACTTC	CSALTARNIQETQYF
TRBV7-9	NA	TRBD1	TRBJ2-6	TGTGCCAGCAGCAAGGACAGGGAACTCTCTGGGGCCAACGTCCTGACTTTC	CASSKDRELSGANVLTF
TRBV4-1	NA	TRBD1	TRBJ2-5	TGCGCCAGCACCCAAGGGACAGGGGGCATAGAGACCCAGTACTTC	CASTQGTGGIETQYF
TRBV12-3/TRBV12-4	NA	NA	TRBJ1-2	TGTGCCAGCACCCAGGGTAGGGTTTACACCTTC	CASTQGRVYTF
TRBV18	few	NA	TRBJ2-1	TGTGCCAGCTCACCACGCGAGGAGAATGAGCAGTTCTTC	CASSPREENEQFF
TRBV12-3/TRBV12-4	few	NA	TRBJ2-2	TGTGCCAGTCAGGGGGGGTTCTCCGGGGAGCTGTTTTTT	CASQGGFSGELFF
TRBV7-9	many	NA	TRBJ2-7	TGTGCCAGCAGAAACAGTGAGGGGACCTACGAGCAGTACTTC	CASRNSEGTYEQYF
TRBV5-1	NA	NA	TRBJ2-5	TGCGCCAGCAGCGATAGGTACCAAGAGACCCAGTACTTC	CASSDRYQETQYF
TRBV5-6	NA	TRBD1	TRBJ2-3	TGTGCCAGCAGCCGCGGACAGGGGTACACAGATACGCAGTATTTT	CASSRGQGYTDTQYF
TRBV20-1	few	TRBD2	TRBJ2-4	TGCAGTGCTCTTGGGGCTAGCGGGGGGCGGGCCAAAAACATTCAGTACTTC	CSALGASGGRAKNIQYF
TRBV20-1	NA	NA	TRBJ1-5	TGCAGTGCTAGAGATCAACAGGCGGCCCAGCATTTT	CSARDQQAAQHF
TRBV27	many	NA	TRBJ2-4	TGTGCCAGCAGTTTAGTTGGCGGGGAAGGTGGGAACATTCAGTACTTC	CASSLVGGEGGNIQYF
TRBV9	NA	NA	TRBJ2-4	TGTGCCAGCAGGGTACCGACTCTAGCCAAAAACATTCAGTACTTC	CASRVPTLAKNIQYF
TRBV7-2	many	TRBD2	TRBJ2-1	TGTGCCAGCAGCGTCGGGGGGGGGATCACTGAGCAGTTCTTC	CASSVGGGITEQFF
TRBV28	few	NA	TRBJ2-7	TGTGCCAGCAGTTTCGGAGGGAGTACCTACGAGCAGTACTTC	CASSFGGSTYEQYF
TRBV7-2	many	NA	TRBJ2-5	TGTGCCAGCAGCACACCGGGGTTCGGAGAGACCCAGTACTTC	CASSTPGFGETQYF
TRBV7-2	many	NA	TRBJ2-7	TGTGCCAGCAGCTTAACCCGGGACTACGAGCAGTACTTC	CASSLTRDYEQYF
TRBV2	few	TRBD1	TRBJ2-2	TGTGCCACGGGGACAGGGGGCACCGGGGAGCTGTTTTTT	CATGTGGTGELFF
TRBV20-1	few	NA	TRBJ2-3	TGCAGTGCCCTCCCCCCCCCAGATACGCAGTATTTT	CSALPPPDTQYF
TRBV25-1	few	NA	TRBJ2-1	TGTGCCAGCAGTGAATGGAGCTACAATGAGCAGTTCTTC	CASSEWSYNEQFF
TRBV6-5	many	NA	TRBJ1-4	TGTGCCAGCAGTTACTTCGGCCGGGATAATGAAAAACTGTTTTTT	CASSYFGRDNEKLFF
TRBV7-2	many	NA	TRBJ2-3	TGTGCCAGCAGAACGGGGGCCGGGGATACGCAGTATTTT	CASRTGAGDTQYF
TRBV28	NA	NA	TRBJ2-7	TGTGCCAGCAGCGGGGGACATAAACTTTCCTACGAGCAGTACTTC	CASSGGHKLSYEQYF
TRBV18	NA	NA	TRBJ2-5	TGTGCCAGCTCACCACCCTCGGGGGATCACCAAGAGACCCAGTACTTC	CASSPPSGDHQETQYF
TRBV6-1	few	NA	TRBJ1-6	TGTGCCAGCAGTAATGAGGGATCCTATAATTCACCCCTCCACTTT	CASSNEGSYNSPLHF
TRBV7-9	NA	TRBD1	TRBJ1-6	TGTGCCAGCAGCCTTGACAGGGTCGGTAATTCACCCCTCCACTTT	CASSLDRVGNSPLHF